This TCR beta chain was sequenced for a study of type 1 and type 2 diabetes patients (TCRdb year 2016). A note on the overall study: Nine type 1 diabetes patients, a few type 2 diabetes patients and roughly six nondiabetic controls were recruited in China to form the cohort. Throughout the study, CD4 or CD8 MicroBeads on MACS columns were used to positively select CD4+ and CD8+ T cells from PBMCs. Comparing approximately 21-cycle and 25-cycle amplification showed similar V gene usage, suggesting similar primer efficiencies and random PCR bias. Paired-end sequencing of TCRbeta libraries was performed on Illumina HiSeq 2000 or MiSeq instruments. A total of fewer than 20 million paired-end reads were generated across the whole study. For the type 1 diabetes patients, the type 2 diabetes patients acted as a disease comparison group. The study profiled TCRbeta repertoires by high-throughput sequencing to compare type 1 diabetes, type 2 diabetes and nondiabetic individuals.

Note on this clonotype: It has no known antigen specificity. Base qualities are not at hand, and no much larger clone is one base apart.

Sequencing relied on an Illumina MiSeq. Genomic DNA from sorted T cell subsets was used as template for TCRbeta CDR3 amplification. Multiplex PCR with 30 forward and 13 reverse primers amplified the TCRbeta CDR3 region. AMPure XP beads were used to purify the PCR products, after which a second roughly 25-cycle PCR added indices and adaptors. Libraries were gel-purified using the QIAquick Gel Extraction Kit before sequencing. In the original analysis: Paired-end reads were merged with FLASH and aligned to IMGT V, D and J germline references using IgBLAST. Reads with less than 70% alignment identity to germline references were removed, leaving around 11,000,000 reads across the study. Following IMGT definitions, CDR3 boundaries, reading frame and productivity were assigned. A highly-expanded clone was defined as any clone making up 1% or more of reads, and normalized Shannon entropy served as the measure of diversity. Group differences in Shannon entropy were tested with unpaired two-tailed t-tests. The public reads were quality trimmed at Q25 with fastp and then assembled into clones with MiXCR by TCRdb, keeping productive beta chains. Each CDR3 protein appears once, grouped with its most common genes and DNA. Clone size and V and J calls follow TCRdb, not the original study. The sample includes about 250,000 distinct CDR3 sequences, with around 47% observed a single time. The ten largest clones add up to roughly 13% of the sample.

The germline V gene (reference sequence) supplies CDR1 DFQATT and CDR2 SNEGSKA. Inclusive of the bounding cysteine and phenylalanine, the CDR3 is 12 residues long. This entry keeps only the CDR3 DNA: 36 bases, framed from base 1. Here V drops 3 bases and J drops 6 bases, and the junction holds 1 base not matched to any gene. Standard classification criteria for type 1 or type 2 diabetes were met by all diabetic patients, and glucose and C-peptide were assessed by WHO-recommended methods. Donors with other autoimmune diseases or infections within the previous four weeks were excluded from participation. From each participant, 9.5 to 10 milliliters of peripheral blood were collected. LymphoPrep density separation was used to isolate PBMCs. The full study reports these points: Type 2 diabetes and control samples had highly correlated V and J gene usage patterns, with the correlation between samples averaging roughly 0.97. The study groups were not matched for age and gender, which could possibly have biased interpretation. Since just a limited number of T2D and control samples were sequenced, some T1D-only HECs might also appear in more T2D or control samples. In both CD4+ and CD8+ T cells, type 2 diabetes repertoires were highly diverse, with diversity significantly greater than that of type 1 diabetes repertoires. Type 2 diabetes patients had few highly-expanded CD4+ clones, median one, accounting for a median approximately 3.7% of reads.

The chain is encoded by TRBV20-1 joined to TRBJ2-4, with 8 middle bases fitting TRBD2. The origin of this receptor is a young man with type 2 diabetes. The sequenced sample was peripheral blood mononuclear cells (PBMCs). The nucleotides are TGCAGTGCTAGCGCGGGGGGAAACATTCAGTACTTC. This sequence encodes CSASAGGNIQYF.